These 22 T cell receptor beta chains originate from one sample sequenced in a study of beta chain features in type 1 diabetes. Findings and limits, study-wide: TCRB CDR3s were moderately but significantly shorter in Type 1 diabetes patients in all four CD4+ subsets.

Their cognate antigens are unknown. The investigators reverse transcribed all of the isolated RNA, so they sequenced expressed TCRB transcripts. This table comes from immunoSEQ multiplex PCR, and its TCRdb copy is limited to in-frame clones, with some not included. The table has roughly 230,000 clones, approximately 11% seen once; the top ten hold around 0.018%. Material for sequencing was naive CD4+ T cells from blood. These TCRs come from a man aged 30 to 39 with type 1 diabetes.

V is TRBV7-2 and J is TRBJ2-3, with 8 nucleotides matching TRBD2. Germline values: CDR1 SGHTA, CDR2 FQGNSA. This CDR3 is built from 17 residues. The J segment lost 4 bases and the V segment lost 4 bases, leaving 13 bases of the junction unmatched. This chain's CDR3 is CASSSASGLMIPDTQYF. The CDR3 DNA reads TGTGCCAGCAGCTCAGCTAGCGGGCTAATGATTCCAGATACGCAGTATTTT.

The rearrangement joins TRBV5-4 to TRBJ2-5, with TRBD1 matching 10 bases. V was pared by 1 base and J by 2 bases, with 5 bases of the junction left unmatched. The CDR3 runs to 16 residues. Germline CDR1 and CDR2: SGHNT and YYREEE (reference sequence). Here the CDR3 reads CASSLRSGQGQETQYF. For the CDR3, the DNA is TGTGCCAGCAGCTTGCGGTCGGGACAGGGGCAAGAGACCCAGTACTTC. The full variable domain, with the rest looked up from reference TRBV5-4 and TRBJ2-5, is ETGVTQSPTHLIKTRGQQVTLRCSSQSGHNTVSWYQQALGQGPQFIFQYYREEENGRGNFPPRFSGLQFPNYSSELNVNALELDDSALYLCASSLRSGQGQETQYFGPGTRLLVL.

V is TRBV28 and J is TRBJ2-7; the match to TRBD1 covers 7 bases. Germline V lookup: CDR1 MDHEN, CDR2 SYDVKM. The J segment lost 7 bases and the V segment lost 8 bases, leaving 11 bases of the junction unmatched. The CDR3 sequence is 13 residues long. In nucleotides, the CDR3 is TGTGCCAGCGGGTCGACAGGGTACGTAGAGCAGTACTTC. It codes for CASGSTGYVEQYF.

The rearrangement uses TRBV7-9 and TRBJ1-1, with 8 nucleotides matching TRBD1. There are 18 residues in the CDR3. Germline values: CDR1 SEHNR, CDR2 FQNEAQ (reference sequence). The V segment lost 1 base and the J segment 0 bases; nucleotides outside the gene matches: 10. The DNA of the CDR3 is TGTGCCAGCAGCTTAGGGCAGGGGGCCTATGGGGTGAACACTGAAGCTTTCTTT. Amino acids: CASSLGQGAYGVNTEAFF.

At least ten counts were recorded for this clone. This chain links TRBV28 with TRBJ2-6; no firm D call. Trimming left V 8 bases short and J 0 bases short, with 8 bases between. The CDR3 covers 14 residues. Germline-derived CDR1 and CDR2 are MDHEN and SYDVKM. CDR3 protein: CASCRFSGANVLTF. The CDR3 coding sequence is TGTGCCAGCTGTAGATTCTCTGGGGCCAACGTCCTGACTTTC.

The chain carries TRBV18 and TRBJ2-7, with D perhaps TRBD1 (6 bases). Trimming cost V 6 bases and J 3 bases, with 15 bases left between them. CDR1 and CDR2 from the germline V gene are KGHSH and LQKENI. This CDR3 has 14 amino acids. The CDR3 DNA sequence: TGTGCCAGCTCCCCAGGGGCCCAAGACTACGAGCAGTACTTC. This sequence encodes CASSPGAQDYEQYF.

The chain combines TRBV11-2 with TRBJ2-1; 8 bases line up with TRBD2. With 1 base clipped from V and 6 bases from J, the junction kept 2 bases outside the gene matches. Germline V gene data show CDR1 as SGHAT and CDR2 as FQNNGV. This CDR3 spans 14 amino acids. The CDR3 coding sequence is TGTGCCAGCAGCTTAGGGACTAGCTTCAATGAGCAGTTCTTC. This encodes CASSLGTSFNEQFF.

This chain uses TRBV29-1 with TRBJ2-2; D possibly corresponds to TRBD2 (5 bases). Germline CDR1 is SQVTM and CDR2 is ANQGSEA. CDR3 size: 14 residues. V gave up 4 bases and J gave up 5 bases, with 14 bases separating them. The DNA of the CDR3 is TGCAGCGTTGGTCGAGGGCTAGGGACCGGGGAGCTGTTTTTT. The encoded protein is CSVGRGLGTGELFF.

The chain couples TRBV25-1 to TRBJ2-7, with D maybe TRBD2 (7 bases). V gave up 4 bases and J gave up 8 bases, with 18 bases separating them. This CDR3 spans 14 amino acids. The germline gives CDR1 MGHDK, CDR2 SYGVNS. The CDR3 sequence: CASSGLEGGGKQYF. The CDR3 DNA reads TGTGCCAGCAGTGGACTTGAGGGCGGGGGCAAGCAGTACTTC.

The CDR3 coding sequence is TGTGCCAGCAGCTTCCCTAGCGGGGGAGGAGAGACCCAGTACTTC. Translation: CASSFPSGGGETQYF. This chain joins TRBV11-2 and TRBJ2-5; 10 bases fit TRBD2. Trimming removed 3 bases from V and 4 bases from J; junction bases left unmatched: 5. The germline V gene has CDR1 SGHAT and CDR2 FQNNGV. CDR3 size: 15 residues.

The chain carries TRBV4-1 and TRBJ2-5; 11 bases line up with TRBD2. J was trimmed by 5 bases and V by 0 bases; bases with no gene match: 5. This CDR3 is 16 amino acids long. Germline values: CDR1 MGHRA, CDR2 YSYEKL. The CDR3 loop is CASSQEIAGGLETQYF. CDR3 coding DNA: TGCGCCAGCAGCCAAGAAATAGCGGGGGGGCTGGAGACCCAGTACTTC.

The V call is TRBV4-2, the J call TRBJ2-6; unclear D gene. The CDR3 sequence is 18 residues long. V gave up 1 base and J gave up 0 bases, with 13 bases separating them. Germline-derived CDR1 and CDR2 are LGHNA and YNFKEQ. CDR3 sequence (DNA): TGTGCCAGCAGCCAAGCCATGGGCGTTGGCTCTGGGGCCAACGTCCTGACTTTC. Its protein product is CASSQAMGVGSGANVLTF.

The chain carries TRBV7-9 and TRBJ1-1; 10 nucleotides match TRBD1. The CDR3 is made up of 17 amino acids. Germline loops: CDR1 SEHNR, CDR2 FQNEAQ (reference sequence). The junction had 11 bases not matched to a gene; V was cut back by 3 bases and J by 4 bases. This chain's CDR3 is CASSLFPPRDRGTEAFF. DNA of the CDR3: TGTGCCAGCAGCTTGTTCCCTCCCCGGGACAGGGGCACTGAAGCTTTCTTT.

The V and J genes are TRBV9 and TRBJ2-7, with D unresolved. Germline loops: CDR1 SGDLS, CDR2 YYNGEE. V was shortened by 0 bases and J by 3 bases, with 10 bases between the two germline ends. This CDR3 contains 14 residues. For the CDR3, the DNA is TGTGCCAGCAGCGTAGGGTCAGGATACTACGAGCAGTACTTC. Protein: CASSVGSGYYEQYF.

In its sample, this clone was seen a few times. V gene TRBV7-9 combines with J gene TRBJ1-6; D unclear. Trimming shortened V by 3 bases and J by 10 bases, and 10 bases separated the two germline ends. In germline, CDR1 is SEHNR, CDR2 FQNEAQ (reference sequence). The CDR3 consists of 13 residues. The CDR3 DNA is TGTGCCAGCAGCTTTGGAGCTGACTCACCCCTCCACTTT. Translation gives CASSFGADSPLHF.

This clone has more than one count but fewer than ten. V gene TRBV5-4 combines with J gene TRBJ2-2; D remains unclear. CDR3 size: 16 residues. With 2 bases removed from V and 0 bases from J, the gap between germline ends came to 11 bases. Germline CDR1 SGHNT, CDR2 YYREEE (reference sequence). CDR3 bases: TGTGCCAGCAGCTTTCCCCCAGGCGCGAACACCGGGGAGCTGTTTTTT. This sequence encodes CASSFPPGANTGELFF. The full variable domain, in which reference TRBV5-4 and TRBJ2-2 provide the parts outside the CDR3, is ETGVTQSPTHLIKTRGQQVTLRCSSQSGHNTVSWYQQALGQGPQFIFQYYREEENGRGNFPPRFSGLQFPNYSSELNVNALELDDSALYLCASSFPPGANTGELFFGEGSRLTVL.

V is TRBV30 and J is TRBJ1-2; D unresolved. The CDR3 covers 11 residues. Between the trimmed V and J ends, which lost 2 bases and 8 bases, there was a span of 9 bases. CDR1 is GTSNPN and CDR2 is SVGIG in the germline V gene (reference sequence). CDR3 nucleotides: TGTGCCTGGAGTAGAGCATCCGGCTACACCTTC. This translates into CAWSRASGYTF.

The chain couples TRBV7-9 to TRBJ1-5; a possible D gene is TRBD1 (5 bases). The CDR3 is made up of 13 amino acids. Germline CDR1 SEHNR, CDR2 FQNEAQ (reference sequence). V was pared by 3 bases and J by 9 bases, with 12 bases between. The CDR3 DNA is TGTGCCAGCAGCTTCGGTGCGGGGCGGCCCCAGCATTTT. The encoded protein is CASSFGAGRPQHF.

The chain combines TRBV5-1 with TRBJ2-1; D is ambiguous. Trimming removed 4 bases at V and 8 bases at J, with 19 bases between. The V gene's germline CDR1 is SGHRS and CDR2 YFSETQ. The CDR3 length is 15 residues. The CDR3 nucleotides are TGCGCCAGCAGCGTAAACGGAGTCAGTAAAGATGAGCAGTTCTTC. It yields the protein CASSVNGVSKDEQFF.

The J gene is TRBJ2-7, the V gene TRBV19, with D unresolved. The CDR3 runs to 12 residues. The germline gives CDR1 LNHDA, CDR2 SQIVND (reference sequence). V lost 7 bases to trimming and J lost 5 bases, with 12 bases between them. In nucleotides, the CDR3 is TGTGCCAGTATCGGAGACTTCAACGAGCAGTACTTC. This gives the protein CASIGDFNEQYF.

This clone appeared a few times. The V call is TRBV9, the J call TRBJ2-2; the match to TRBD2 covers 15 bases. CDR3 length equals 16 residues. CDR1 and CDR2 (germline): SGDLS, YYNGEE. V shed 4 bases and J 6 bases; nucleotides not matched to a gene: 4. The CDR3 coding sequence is TGTGCCAGCAGCCGGACTAGCGGGGGGGCGTCCGGGGAGCTGTTTTTT. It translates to CASSRTSGGASGELFF.

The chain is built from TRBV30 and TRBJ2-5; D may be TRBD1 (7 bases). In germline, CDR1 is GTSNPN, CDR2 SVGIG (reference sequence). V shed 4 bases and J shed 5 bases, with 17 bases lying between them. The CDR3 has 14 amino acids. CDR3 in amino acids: CAWNPSPGGETQYF. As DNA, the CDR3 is TGTGCCTGGAATCCCTCCCCAGGGGGGGAGACCCAGTACTTC.